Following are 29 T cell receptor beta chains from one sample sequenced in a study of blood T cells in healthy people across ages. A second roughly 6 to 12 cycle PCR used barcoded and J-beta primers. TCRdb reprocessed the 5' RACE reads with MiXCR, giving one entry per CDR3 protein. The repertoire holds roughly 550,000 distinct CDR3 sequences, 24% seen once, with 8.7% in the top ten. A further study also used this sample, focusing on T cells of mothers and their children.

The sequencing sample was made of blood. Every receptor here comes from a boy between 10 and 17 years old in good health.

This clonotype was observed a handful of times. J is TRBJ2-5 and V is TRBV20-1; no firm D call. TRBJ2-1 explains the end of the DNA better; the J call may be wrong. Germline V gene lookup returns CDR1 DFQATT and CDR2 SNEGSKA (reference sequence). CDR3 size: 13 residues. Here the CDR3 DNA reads TGCAGTGCTAGAGAAGTAGGTTCGTATGAGCAGTTCTTC. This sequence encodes CSAREVGSYEQFF.

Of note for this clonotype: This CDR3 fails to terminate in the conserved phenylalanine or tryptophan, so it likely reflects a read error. CDR3 sequence reads: CASSFFYSNQPQHI. In nucleotides, the CDR3 is TGTGCCAGCAGTTTTTTTTATAGCAATCAGCCCCAGCATATT. The chain has TRBV28 and TRBJ1-5; D not certain. This CDR3 has 14 amino acids. The V end was cut by 3 bases, the J end by 0 bases, with 6 bases between. Germline assignment: CDR1 MDHEN and CDR2 SYDVKM.

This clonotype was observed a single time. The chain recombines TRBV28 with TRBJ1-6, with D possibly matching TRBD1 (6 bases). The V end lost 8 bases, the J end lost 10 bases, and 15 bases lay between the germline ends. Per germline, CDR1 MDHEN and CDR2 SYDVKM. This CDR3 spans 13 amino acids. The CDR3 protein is CASGKGGESPLHF. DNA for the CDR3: TGTGCCAGCGGAAAAGGGGGGGAATCACCCCTCCACTTT.

The CDR3 sequence is CSAKRLAGGPNEQFF. DNA for the CDR3: TGCAGTGCTAAGAGGCTAGCGGGGGGGCCAAATGAGCAGTTCTTC. The chain carries TRBV20-1 and TRBJ2-1, with TRBD2 identical over 12 bases. V lost 4 bases to trimming and J lost 7 bases; unmatched junction nucleotides: 8. CDR1 and CDR2 from the germline V gene are DFQATT and SNEGSKA (reference sequence). The CDR3 is made up of 15 amino acids.

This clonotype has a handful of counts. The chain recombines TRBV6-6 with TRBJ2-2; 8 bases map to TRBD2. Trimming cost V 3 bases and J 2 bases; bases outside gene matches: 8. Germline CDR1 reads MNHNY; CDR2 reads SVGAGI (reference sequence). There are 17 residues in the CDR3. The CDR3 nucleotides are TGTGCCAGCAGTTATGGGCAGCGGGGGAAAAACACCGGGGAGCTGTTTTTT. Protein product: CASSYGQRGKNTGELFF.

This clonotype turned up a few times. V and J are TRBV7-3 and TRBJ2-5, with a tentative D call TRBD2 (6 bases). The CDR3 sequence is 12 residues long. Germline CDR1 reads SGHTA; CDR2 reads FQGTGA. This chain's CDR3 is CPRGTEQETQYF. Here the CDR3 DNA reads TGTCCTCGGGGGACGGAACAAGAGACCCAGTACTTC.

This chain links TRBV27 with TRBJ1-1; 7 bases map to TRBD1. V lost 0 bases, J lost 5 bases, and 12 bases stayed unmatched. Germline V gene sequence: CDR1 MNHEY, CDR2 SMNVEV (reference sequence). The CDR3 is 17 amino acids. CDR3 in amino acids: CASSLSLGPTGPTEAFF. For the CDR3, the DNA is TGTGCCAGCAGTTTATCCCTGGGGCCGACAGGGCCAACTGAAGCTTTCTTT.

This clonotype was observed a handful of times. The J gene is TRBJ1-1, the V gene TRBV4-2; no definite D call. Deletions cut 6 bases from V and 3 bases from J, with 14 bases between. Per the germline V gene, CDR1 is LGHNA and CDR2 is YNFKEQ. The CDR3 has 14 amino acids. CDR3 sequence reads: CASSLQAHDTEAFF. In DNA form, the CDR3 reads TGTGCCAGCAGTTTGCAGGCCCATGACACTGAAGCTTTCTTT.

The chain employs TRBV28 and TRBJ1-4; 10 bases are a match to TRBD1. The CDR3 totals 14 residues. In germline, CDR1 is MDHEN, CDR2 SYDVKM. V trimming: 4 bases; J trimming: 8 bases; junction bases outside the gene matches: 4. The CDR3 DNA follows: TGTGCCAGCAGTTCGGGACAGGGGAGAGAAAAACTGTTTTTT. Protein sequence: CASSSGQGREKLFF.

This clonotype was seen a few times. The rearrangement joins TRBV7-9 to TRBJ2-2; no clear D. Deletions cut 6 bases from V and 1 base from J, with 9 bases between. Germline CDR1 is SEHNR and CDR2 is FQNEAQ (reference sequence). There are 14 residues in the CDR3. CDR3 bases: TGTGCCAGCAGTCGAATAGAGAACACCGGGGAGCTGTTTTTT. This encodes CASSRIENTGELFF.

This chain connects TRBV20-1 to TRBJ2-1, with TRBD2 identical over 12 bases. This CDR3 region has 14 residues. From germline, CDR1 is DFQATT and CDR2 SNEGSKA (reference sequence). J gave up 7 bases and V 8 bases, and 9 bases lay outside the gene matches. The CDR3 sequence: CSPNGLAGKNEQFF. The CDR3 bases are TGCAGTCCAAATGGACTAGCGGGGAAGAATGAGCAGTTCTTC.

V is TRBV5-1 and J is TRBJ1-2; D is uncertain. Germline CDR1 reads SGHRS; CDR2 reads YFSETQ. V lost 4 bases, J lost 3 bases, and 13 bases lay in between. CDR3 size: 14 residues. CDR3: CASSLDTRDYGYTF. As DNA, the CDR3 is TGCGCCAGCAGCCTAGACACTCGGGACTATGGCTACACCTTC.

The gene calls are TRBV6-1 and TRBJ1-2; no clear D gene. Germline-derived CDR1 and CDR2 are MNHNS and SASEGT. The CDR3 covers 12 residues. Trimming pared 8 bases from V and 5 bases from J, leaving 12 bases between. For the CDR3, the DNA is TGTGCCAGCGGGTTCAGCTCGTATGGCTACACCTTC. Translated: CASGFSSYGYTF.

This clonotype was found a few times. The CDR3 region has the DNA TGTGCCAGCAGCTCTTCCAGGGGTGTAAAGACCCAGTACTTC. Amino acid sequence: CASSSSRGVKTQYF. The rearrangement links TRBV7-9 to TRBJ2-5, with a weak D call TRBD1 (6 bases). In germline, CDR1 is SEHNR, CDR2 FQNEAQ (reference sequence). This CDR3 has 14 amino acids. V was shortened by 4 bases and J by 6 bases, with 15 bases between the two germline ends.

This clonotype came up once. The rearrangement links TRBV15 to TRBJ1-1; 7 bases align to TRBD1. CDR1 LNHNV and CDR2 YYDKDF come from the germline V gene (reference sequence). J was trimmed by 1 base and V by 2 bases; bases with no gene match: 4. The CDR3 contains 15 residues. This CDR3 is CATSRNRQGNTEAFF. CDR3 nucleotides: TGTGCCACCAGCAGAAACCGACAGGGGAACACTGAAGCTTTCTTT.

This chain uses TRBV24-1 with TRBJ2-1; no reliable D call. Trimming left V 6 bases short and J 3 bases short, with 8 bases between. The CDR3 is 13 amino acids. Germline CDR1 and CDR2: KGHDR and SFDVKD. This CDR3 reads CATSKADYNEQFF. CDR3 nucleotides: TGTGCCACCAGTAAGGCGGACTACAATGAGCAGTTCTTC.

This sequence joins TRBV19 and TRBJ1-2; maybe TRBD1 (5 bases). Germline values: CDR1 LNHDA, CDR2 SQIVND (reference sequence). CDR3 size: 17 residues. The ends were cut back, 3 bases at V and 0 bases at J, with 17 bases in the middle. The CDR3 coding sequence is TGTGCCAGTAGTATTCTGACCGGGACTGATACTAACTATGGCTACACCTTC. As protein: CASSILTGTDTNYGYTF.

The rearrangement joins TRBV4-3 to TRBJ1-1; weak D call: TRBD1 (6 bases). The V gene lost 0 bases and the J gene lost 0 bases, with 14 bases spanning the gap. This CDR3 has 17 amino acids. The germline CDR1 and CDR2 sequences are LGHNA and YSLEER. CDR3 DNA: TGCGCCAGCAGCCAAGATTCCCCAGGGGTGGTGAACACTGAAGCTTTCTTT. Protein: CASSQDSPGVVNTEAFF.

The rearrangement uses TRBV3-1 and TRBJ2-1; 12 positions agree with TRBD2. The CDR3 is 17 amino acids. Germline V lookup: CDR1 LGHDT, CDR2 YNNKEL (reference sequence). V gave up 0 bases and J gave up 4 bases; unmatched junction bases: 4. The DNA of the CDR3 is TGTGCCAGCAGCCAAGAGTTCGGGACTAGCGGGTACAATGAGCAGTTCTTC. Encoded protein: CASSQEFGTSGYNEQFF.

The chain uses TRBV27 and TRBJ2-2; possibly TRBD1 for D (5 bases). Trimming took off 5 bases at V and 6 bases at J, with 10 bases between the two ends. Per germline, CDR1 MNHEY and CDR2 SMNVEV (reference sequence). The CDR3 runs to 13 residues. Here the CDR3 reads CASSLRVAGELFF. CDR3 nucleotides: TGTGCCAGCAGTCTCAGGGTCGCCGGGGAGCTGTTTTTT.

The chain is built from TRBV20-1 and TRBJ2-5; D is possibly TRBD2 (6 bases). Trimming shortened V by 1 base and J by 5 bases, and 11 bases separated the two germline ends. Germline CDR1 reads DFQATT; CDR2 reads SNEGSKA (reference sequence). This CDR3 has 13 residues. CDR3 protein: CSARGGEWETQYF. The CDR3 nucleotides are TGCAGTGCTAGAGGGGGGGAATGGGAGACCCAGTACTTC.

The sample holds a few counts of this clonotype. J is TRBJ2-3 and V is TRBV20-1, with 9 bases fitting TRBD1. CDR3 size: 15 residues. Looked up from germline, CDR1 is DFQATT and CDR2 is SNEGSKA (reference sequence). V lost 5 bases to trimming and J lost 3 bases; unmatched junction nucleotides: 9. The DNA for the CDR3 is TGCAGTGCTCGGATACAGGGGGCGATAACAGATACGCAGTATTTT. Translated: CSARIQGAITDTQYF.

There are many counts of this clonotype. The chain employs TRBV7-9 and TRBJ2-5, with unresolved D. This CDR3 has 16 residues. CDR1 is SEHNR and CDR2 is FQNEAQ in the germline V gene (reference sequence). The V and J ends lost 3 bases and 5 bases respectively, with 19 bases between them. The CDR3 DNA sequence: TGTGCCAGCAGCTTTCTCCAGGTGGCCTTTAGGGAGACCCAGTACTTC. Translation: CASSFLQVAFRETQYF.

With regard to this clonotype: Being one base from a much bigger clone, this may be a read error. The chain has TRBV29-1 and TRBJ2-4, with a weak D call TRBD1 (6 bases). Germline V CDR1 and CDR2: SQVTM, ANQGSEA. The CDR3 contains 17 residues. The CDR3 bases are TGCAGCGTTGGAGCGTGGGACATCAATGGGGCCAAAACCATTCAGTACTTC. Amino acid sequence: CSVGAWDINGAKTIQYF.

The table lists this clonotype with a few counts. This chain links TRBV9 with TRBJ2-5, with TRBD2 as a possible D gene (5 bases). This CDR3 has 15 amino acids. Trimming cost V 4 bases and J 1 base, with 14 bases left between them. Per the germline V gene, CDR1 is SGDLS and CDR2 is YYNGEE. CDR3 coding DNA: TGTGCCAGCAGCCCCCGGGCCGGGATCCAAGAGACCCAGTACTTC. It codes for CASSPRAGIQETQYF. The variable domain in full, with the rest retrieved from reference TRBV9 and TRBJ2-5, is DSGVTQTPKHLITATGQRVTLRCSPRSGDLSVYWYQQSLDQGLQFLIQYYNGEERAKGNILERFSAQQFPDLHSELNLSSLELGDSALYFCASSPRAGIQETQYFGPGTRLLVL.

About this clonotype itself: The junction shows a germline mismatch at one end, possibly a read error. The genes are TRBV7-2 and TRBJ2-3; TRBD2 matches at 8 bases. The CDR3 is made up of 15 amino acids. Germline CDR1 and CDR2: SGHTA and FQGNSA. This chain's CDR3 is CASSFLDGGADTQCF. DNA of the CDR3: TGTGCCAGCAGCTTTTTGGACGGGGGGGCAGATACGCAGTGTTTT.

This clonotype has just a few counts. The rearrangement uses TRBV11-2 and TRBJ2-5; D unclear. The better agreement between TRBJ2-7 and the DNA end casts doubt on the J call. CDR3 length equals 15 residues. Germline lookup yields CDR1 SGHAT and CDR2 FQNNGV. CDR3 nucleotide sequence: TGTGCCAGCAGCTTTTTTGTTCAAAGCTCCTACGAGCAGTACTTC. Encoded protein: CASSFFVQSSYEQYF.

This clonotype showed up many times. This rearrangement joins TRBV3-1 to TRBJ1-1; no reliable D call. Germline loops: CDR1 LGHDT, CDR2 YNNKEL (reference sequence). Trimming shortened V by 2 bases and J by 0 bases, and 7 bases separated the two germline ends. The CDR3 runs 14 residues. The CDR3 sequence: CASSQLELNTEAFF. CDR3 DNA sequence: TGTGCCAGCAGCCAACTCGAATTGAACACTGAAGCTTTCTTT.

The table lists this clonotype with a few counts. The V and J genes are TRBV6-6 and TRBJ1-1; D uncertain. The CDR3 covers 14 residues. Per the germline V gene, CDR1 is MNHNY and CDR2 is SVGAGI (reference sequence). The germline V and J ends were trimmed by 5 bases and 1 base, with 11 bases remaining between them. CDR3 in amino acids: CASSRPDGNTEAFF. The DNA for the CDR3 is TGTGCCAGCAGTCGACCGGACGGGAACACTGAAGCTTTCTTT.